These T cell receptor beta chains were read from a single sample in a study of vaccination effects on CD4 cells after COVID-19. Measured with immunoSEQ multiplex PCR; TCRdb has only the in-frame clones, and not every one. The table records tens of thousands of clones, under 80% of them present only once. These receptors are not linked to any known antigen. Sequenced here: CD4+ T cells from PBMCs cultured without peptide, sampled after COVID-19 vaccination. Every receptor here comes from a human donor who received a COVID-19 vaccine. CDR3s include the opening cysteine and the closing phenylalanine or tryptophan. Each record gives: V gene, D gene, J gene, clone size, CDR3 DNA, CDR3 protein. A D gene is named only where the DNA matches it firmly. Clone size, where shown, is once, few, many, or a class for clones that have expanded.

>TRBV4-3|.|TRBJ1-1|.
TGCGCCAGCAGCCAGACCGGGACAAACTCAAAAGCTTTCTTT
CASSQTGTNSKAFF
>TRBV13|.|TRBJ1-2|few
TGTGCCAGCAGCCGATCCCCGGACAGCTCTAACTATGGCTACACCTTC
CASSRSPDSSNYGYTF
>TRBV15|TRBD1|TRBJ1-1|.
TGTGCCACCAGCAGAGATGCAGGGGGCCGGAACACTGAAGCTTTCTTT
CATSRDAGGRNTEAFF
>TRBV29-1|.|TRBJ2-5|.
TGCAGCGTTGAAAACCCCCACATTTCGGGCAGGGAAGAGACCCAGTACTTC
CSVENPHISGREETQYF
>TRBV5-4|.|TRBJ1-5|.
TGTGCCAGCAGCCAAGGACCGGGACCCACAGAACAGCCCCAGCATTTT
CASSQGPGPTEQPQHF
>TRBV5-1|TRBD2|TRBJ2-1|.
TGCGCCAGCAGCGGGGGACTAGCGGGGGACCTTCGGAATGAGCAGTTCTTC
CASSGGLAGDLRNEQFF
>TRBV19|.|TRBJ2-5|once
TGTGCCAGTAGCCCCCTCCAGGGGGGGTTGTGGAAGACCCAGTACTTC
CASSPLQGGLWKTQYF
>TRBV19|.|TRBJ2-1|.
TGTGCCAGTAGTACCCCACCGAGCTCCTACAATGAGCAGTTCTTC
CASSTPPSSYNEQFF
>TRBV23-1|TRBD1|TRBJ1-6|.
TGCGCCAGCAGTCAGGCAGGGGGTAGAGAATCACCCCTCCACTTT
CASSQAGGRESPLHF
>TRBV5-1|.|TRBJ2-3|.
TGCGCCAGCAGCTTGGGGGCAGGAGATACGCAGTATTTT
CASSLGAGDTQYF
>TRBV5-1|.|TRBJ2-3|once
TGCGCCAGCAGCTTGGATCGGGGTCCAGATACGCAGTATTTT
CASSLDRGPDTQYF
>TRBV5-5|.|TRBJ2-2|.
TGTGCCAGCAGCCTGGGGGAAGGGGCTCGGGGGGAGCTGTTTTTT
CASSLGEGARGELFF
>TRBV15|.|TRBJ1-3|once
TGTGCCACCAGCAGAGCGGGGAACGCTGGAAACACCATATATTTT
CATSRAGNAGNTIYF
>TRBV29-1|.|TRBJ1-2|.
TGCAGCGTTGAAATCACGGGGGGCCATAGATATGGCTACACCTTC
CSVEITGGHRYGYTF
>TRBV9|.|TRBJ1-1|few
TGTGCCAGCAGCGTAGAGAAAAGGACTGAAGCTTTCTTT
CASSVEKRTEAFF
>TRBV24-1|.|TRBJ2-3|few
TGTGCCACCAGTGATTCCCTTGACAGAATGGGTCACACAGATACGCAGTATTTT
CATSDSLDRMGHTDTQYF
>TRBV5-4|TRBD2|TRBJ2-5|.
TGTGCCAGCAGCTCAGGGACTAGCGGGGCGATAGGGACCCAGTACTTC
CASSSGTSGAIGTQYF
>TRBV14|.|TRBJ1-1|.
TGTGCCAGCAGCCAAGACCCCTCCCCTGAAGCTTTCTTT
CASSQDPSPEAFF
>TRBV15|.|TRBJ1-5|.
TGTGCCACCAGCAGAGGGGGGACCGGGGGGCAGGGGCCCCAGCATTTT
CATSRGGTGGQGPQHF
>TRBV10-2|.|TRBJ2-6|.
TGCGCCAGCAGGGGGGTTGGGGCCAACGTCCTGACTTTC
CASRGVGANVLTF
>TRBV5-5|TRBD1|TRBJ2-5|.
TGTGCCAGCAGCTTGGTTGGGACAGGGATTTGGGAGACCCAGTACTTC
CASSLVGTGIWETQYF
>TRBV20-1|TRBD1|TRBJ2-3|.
TGCAGTGCTAGTTCAGGGGGAGATACGCAGTATTTT
CSASSGGDTQYF
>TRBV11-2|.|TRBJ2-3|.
TGTGCCAGCAGCATCCTCACAGATACGCAGTATTTT
CASSILTDTQYF
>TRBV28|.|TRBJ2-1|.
TGTGCCAGCAGTTTATTCGGCCCTCCGGTTGAGCAGTTCTTC
CASSLFGPPVEQFF
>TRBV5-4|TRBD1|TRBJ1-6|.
TGTGCCAGCAGCCCCCAGGGGGGTCATTCACCCCTCCACTTT
CASSPQGGHSPLHF
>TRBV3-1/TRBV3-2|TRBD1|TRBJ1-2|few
TGTGCCAGCAGCCGCCAGGGGGCCGACTATGGCTACACCTTC
CASSRQGADYGYTF
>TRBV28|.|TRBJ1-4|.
TGTGCCAGCACCCGGGGGCCTAGTGAAAAACTGTTTTTT
CASTRGPSEKLFF
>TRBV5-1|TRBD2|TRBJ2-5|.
TGCGCCAGCAGCTTGGATATAAGCGGGGGGGGAGAGACCCAGTACTTC
CASSLDISGGGETQYF
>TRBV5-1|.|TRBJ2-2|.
TGCGCCAGCAGTCCCGGGTCCCTATCGCGCACCGGGGAGCTGTTTTTT
CASSPGSLSRTGELFF
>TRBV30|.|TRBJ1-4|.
TGTGCCTGGAGTGCACCGGGGGGGCAAGGGGAAAAACTGTTTTTT
CAWSAPGGQGEKLFF
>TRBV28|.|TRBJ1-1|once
TGTGCCAGCAGTTCTCAGGGGAGGACTGAAGCTTTCTTT
CASSSQGRTEAFF
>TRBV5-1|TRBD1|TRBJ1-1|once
TGCGCCAGCAGCGTTACAGGGGGCAACACTGAAGCTTTCTTT
CASSVTGGNTEAFF
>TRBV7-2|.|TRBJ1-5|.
TGTGCCAGCAGCAAGGACCGGGAGCAGCCCCAGCATTTT
CASSKDREQPQHF
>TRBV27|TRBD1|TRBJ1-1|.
TGTGCCAGCAGTAACATCAGGGGGCGCGACACTGAAGCTTTCTTT
CASSNIRGRDTEAFF
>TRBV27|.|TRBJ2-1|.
TGTGCCAGCAGTTTTTTGTTTTCGGACCCCGGACAAAACAATGAGCAGTTCTTC
CASSFLFSDPGQNNEQFF
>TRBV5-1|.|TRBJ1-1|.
TGCGCCAGCAGCTTGGACACCGGGACGGCGAACACTGAAGCTTTCTTT
CASSLDTGTANTEAFF
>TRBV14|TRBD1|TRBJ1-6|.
TGTGCCAGCAGCCCCATAACGTACCGGGACAGTAATTCACCCCTCCACTTT
CASSPITYRDSNSPLHF
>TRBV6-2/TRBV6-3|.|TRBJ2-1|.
TGTGCCAGCAGTAACCCGACCAATCCAAACTACAATGAGCAGTTCTTC
CASSNPTNPNYNEQFF
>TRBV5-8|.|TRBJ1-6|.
TGTGCCAGCAGCCTTACGTTTAATTCACCCCTCCACTTT
CASSLTFNSPLHF
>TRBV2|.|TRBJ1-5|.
TGTGCCAGCAGACTTGACTCCCCTCAGCCCCAGCATTTT
CASRLDSPQPQHF
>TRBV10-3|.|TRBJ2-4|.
TGTGCCATCAGTGAAGGCCCGGACCCCAAAAACATTCAGTACTTC
CAISEGPDPKNIQYF
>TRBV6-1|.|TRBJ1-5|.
TGTGCCAGCAGTGAAGCGATCGGAGGGGCTTATTATAGCAATCAGCCCCAGCATTTT
CASSEAIGGAYYSNQPQHF
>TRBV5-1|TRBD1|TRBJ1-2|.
TGCGCCAGCAGCTTTAACAGGGGCTATGGCTACACCTTC
CASSFNRGYGYTF
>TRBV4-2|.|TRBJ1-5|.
TGTGCCAGCAGCCAGGAGTCCTCGGCCGGTAGCAATCAGCCCCAGCATTTT
CASSQESSAGSNQPQHF
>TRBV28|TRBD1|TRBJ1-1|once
TGTGCCAGCAGTCCCACAGGGGGGGTCCGGAACACTGAAGCTTTCTTT
CASSPTGGVRNTEAFF
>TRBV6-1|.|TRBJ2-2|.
TGTGCCAGCAGTGAAGGGGCCCCAATCACCGGGGAGCTGTTTTTT
CASSEGAPITGELFF
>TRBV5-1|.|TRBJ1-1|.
TGCGCCAGCAGCTACCCAGGGAACACTGAAGCTTTCTTT
CASSYPGNTEAFF
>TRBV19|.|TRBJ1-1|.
TGTGCCAGTAGTATGGAGTCAGCGAACACTGAAGCTTTCTTT
CASSMESANTEAFF
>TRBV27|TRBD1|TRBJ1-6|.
TGTGCCAGCAGTCCGGGACAGGGGTCCTATAATTCACCCCTCCACTTT
CASSPGQGSYNSPLHF
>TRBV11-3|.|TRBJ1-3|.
TGTGCCAGCAGCTTGAGTACTGGAAACACCATATATTTT
CASSLSTGNTIYF
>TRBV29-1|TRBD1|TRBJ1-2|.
TGCAGCGTTGTACAGGGGAAGTATGGCTACACCTTC
CSVVQGKYGYTF
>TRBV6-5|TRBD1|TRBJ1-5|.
TGTGCCAGCAGTTACCGCACAGGGGGACAGCCCCAGCATTTT
CASSYRTGGQPQHF